What follows is one TCR beta chain and its context. Its antigen is undetermined. This sample includes further DNA sequences coding for the same CDR3. The data were taken from a study of Ad26.COV2.S vaccination and SARS-CoV-2 variants. Study as a whole: Of the COV1001 trial arms, the Ad26.COV2.S arm included the donor. The vaccine Ad26.COV2.S was put into the muscle once, or twice with 56 days between.

Regarding the study as a whole: Individuals receiving vaccine had higher spike-specific TCR breadth than placebo recipients did.

V was trimmed by 1 base and J by 2 bases, leaving 10 bases between them. Per the germline V gene, CDR1 is SGHRS and CDR2 is YFSETQ. This CDR3 is built from 15 residues. Assay used: immunoSEQ multiplex PCR; TCRdb lists only in-frame clones, some missing. This sample carries roughly 380,000 clones, about nine tenths of them seen once, and the ten largest clones take roughly 3.1%. The sample's treatment: around 19 received Ad26.COV2.S at low or high dose, single or two shots; about 5 received placebo; per-sample allocation not given. Day 63 after the first vaccine or placebo injection was the time point for sampling.

J is TRBJ1-5 and V is TRBV5-1; perhaps TRBD1 as D (5 bases). The specimen comprised peripheral blood, sampled in a trial of Ad26.COV2.S vaccine versus placebo. The receptor was derived from a person aged 18 to 59 who received the Ad26.COV2.S COVID-19 vaccine or a placebo. CDR3 protein: CASSLSGGGNQPQHF. CDR3 DNA: TGCGCCAGCAGCTTGTCCGGGGGTGGCAATCAGCCCCAGCATTTT. The full variable domain, its missing parts supplied by reference TRBV5-1 and TRBJ1-5, is KAGVTQTPRYLIKTRGQQVTLSCSPISGHRSVSWYQQTPGQGLQFLFEYFSETQRNKGNFPGRFSGRQFSNSRSEMNVSTLELGDSALYLCASSLSGGGNQPQHFGDGTRLSIL.